These 7 T cell receptor beta chains were all obtained from the same sample, sequenced in a study of T cell responses to AZD1222 COVID-19 vaccine (dated by TCRdb to about 2021). To prepare the library, the immunoSEQ multiplex PCR assay was applied. The table was pulled from immuneACCESS by TCRdb, which kept in-frame rearrangements only. Such tables lose some clones; where checked, under half of the loss comes from unresolved V genes, and the rest has no known cause. In all, the sample holds about 99,000 clones, and approximately 89% of those were seen once. The top ten clonotypes cover around 8.7% of the sample. What the time point label conveys for this sample: baseline before first vaccination. The source was peripheral blood, collected on day 0 of AZD1222 vaccination. These receptors came from an adult in good health.

In nucleotides, the CDR3 is TGCGCCAGCAGCCACAGGTACTATGGCTACACCTTC. The encoded protein is CASSHRYYGYTF. The chain couples TRBV4-3 to TRBJ1-2, with D uncertain. V was clipped by 3 bases and J by 3 bases, with 5 bases between them. This CDR3 contains 12 residues. Germline CDR1 LGHNA, CDR2 YSLEER.

For the CDR3, the DNA is TGTGCCAGCAGCCTGGGACAGGGAAGTCTGTACGAGCAGTACTTC. Translation: CASSLGQGSLYEQYF. The V and J genes are TRBV5-4 and TRBJ2-7; 9 bases fit TRBD1. The CDR3 covers 15 residues. Germline CDR1 reads SGHNT; CDR2 reads YYREEE (reference sequence). Trimming removed 4 bases from V and 4 bases from J; junction bases left unmatched: 9.

V is TRBV28 and J is TRBJ2-1, with unresolved D. V lost 2 bases and J lost 2, with 10 bases in between. Germline assignment: CDR1 MDHEN and CDR2 SYDVKM. This CDR3 contains 15 residues. The CDR3 reads CASSLGPNTYNEQFF. CDR3 DNA sequence: TGTGCCAGCAGTTTAGGGCCCAATACCTACAATGAGCAGTTCTTC.

The chain combines TRBV24-1 with TRBJ2-1; possibly TRBD2 for D (5 bases). Trimming removed 11 bases from V and 9 bases from J, with 22 bases in between. CDR1 and CDR2 (germline): KGHDR, SFDVKD. The CDR3 runs 14 residues. The CDR3 spells CASSSTGSRTEQFF. The DNA for the CDR3 is TGTGCCAGTTCCTCCACGGGGTCGAGGACTGAGCAGTTCTTC.

The rearrangement uses TRBV6-1 and TRBJ2-3; D unclear. The CDR3 runs 16 residues. V shed 1 base and J shed 2 bases, with 13 bases lying between them. Per germline, CDR1 MNHNS and CDR2 SASEGT. The CDR3 loop is CASSEGYWQTTDTQYF. The CDR3 DNA is TGTGCCAGCAGTGAAGGGTATTGGCAGACCACAGATACGCAGTATTTT.

The chain joins TRBV24-1 to TRBJ2-3, with 14 positions matching TRBD2. Trimming cost V 4 bases and J 2 bases; bases outside gene matches: 7. The CDR3 covers 18 residues. CDR1 and CDR2 from the germline V gene are KGHDR and SFDVKD. The CDR3 nucleotides read TGTGCCACCAGTGACTCCCCGGGACTAGCGGGGGCCACAGATACGCAGTATTTT. It translates to CATSDSPGLAGATDTQYF.

The rearrangement uses TRBV18 and TRBJ2-5; D is unresolved. CDR3 length equals 13 residues. V was clipped by 3 bases and J by 2 bases, with 7 bases between them. Looked up from germline, CDR1 is KGHSH and CDR2 is LQKENI. The CDR3 protein is CASSPGLQETQYF. The CDR3 DNA is TGTGCCAGCTCACCGGGCCTACAAGAGACCCAGTACTTC. The entire variable domain, with the rest obtained from reference TRBV18 and TRBJ2-5, is as follows: NAGVMQNPRHLVRRRGQEARLRCSPMKGHSHVYWYRQLPEEGLKFMVYLQKENIIDESGMPKERFSAEFPKEGPSILRIQQVVRGDSAAYFCASSPGLQETQYFGPGTRLLVL.